These 27 T cell receptor beta chains share one sample of origin, sequenced in a study of T cell repertoires and leukemia-associated antigens. MiXCR was run by TCRdb on the 5' RACE reads, yielding one entry per CDR3 protein. This sample carries about 11,000 distinct CDR3 sequences, approximately 43% of them seen once, and the ten largest clones take around a quarter. These receptors have no known antigen. Sequenced: CD3+ T cells sorted from blood and cultured. Source of these receptors: a female donor in good health.

This clonotype was observed a single time. This chain uses TRBV5-1 with TRBJ2-1; maybe TRBD2 (6 bases). This CDR3 is 15 amino acids long. CDR1 is SGHRS and CDR2 is YFSETQ in the germline V gene. V lost 3 bases and J lost 5, with 15 bases in between. For the CDR3, the DNA is TGCGCCAGCAGCTCCCCTCCGGGAGTCAACAATGAGCAGTTCTTC. Its translation: CASSSPPGVNNEQFF.

About this clonotype: At one boundary the junction diverges from the germline segment, which might be a read error. The chain recombines TRBV29-1 with TRBJ2-3; 9 bases line up with TRBD2. CDR1 is SQVTM, CDR2 ANQGSEA, per germline. There are 18 residues in the CDR3. Here the CDR3 DNA reads TGCAGCGGCGACGAGTGGGGGCGGGAGGGCCGGCGGGGAGATTCGCAGTATTTC. Its protein is CSGDEWGREGRRGDSQYF.

The V call is TRBV20-1, the J call TRBJ2-2; D is perhaps TRBD2 (7 bases). The V gene's germline CDR1 is DFQATT and CDR2 SNEGSKA (reference sequence). The CDR3 is 15 residues long. The germline V and J ends were trimmed by 6 bases and 4 bases, with 18 bases remaining between them. CDR3 sequence: CSALQGGGSTGELFF. CDR3 nucleotides: TGCAGTGCACTCCAAGGGGGGGGATCCACCGGGGAGCTGTTTTTT.

This clonotype was counted at least ten times. The CDR3 nucleotides are TGTGCCAGCAGCACGGGACCAGGGGGAGGCTACACCTTC. This encodes CASSTGPGGGYTF. This rearrangement joins TRBV5-4 to TRBJ1-2; TRBD1 agrees at 7 bases. The V gene's germline CDR1 is SGHNT and CDR2 YYREEE (reference sequence). There are 13 residues in the CDR3. V was clipped by 4 bases and J by 8 bases; unmatched bases: 8.

Ten or more counts support this clonotype. One end of the junction fails to match germline, which may point to a read error. The CDR3 sequence is CSARDRTSGWSYEQYF. CDR3 nucleotide sequence: TGCAGTGCCAGAGACCGTACTAGCGGGTGGTCCTACGAGCAGTACTTC. V is TRBV20-1 and J is TRBJ2-7, with 9 bases identical to TRBD2. Germline V gene sequence: CDR1 DFQATT, CDR2 SNEGSKA (reference sequence). The CDR3 is 16 residues long.

This chain connects TRBV4-1 to TRBJ1-5, with 7 bases aligning to TRBD1. V lost 5 bases, J lost 10 bases, and 17 bases stayed unmatched. Germline V gene sequence: CDR1 MGHRA, CDR2 YSYEKL. The CDR3 sequence is 16 residues long. As DNA, the CDR3 is TGCGCCAGCAGCTACACCTGGGACAGAGATAATTCACCCCAGCATTTT. Encoded protein: CASSYTWDRDNSPQHF.

With regard to this clonotype: A junction boundary mismatches the germline segment, possibly from a read error. The chain carries TRBV20-1 and TRBJ2-7; 8 bases line up with TRBD1. Per the germline V gene, CDR1 is DFQATT and CDR2 is SNEGSKA (reference sequence). CDR3 length: 15 residues. CDR3 sequence reads: CSAEYPTGGSYGQYF. The CDR3 nucleotides read TGCAGTGCTGAATATCCCACAGGGGGATCCTACGGGCAGTACTTC.

This clonotype is deemed medium-sized (0.01 to 0.1%). The CDR3 DNA reads TGTGCCACCAGCAGAGATTTCGGGAATCAGCCCCAGCATTTT. As protein: CATSRDFGNQPQHF. The rearrangement joins TRBV15 to TRBJ1-5; no definite D call. There are 14 residues in the CDR3. The germline V and J ends were trimmed by 0 bases and 4 bases, with 7 bases remaining between them. The germline gives CDR1 LNHNV, CDR2 YYDKDF (reference sequence).

Within the sample, this clonotype is medium-sized. This chain connects TRBV12-3 or TRBV12-4 to TRBJ1-3, with TRBD1 identical over 9 bases. Trimming cost V 5 bases and J 6 bases; bases outside gene matches: 11. The CDR3 is made up of 16 amino acids. CDR3: CASSPQGAWTTNTIYF. CDR3 nucleotide sequence: TGTGCCAGCAGTCCACAGGGGGCTTGGACCACAAACACCATATATTTT.

This clonotype appeared many times. The chain uses TRBV7-9 and TRBJ2-3; D not resolved. Germline CDR1 reads SEHNR; CDR2 reads FQNEAQ (reference sequence). The CDR3 extends over 12 amino acids. The V gene lost 8 bases and the J gene lost 6 bases, with 12 bases spanning the gap. The CDR3 DNA is TGTGCCAGCGGCTGGTCTATTGATACGCAGTATTTT. Amino acid sequence: CASGWSIDTQYF.

This clonotype is medium-sized by share. The chain's CDR3 is CSAQQGSYEQYF. CDR3 nucleotide sequence: TGCAGTGCCCAGCAGGGCTCCTACGAGCAGTACTTC. V usage is TRBV20-1 and J usage is TRBJ2-7; the D gene is possibly TRBD1 (5 bases). In germline, CDR1 is DFQATT, CDR2 SNEGSKA (reference sequence). The ends were cut back, 6 bases at V and 0 bases at J, with 9 bases in the middle. The CDR3 loop spans 12 amino acids.

Of note for this clonotype: Its ends do not fully match the called genes, so a read error is possible. The V call is TRBV29-1, the J call TRBJ2-4, with D hard to call. CDR1 and CDR2 from the germline V gene are SQVTM and ANQGSEA. CDR3 size: 15 residues. The CDR3 here is CSVEDPKTVKTIQYF. As DNA, the CDR3 is TGCAGCGTTGAAGATCCTAAAACAGTCAAAACCATTCAGTACTTC. The entire variable domain, with the rest obtained from reference TRBV29-1 and TRBJ2-4, is as follows: SAVISQKPSRDICQRGTSLTIQCQVDSQVTMMFWYRQQPGQSLTLIATANQGSEATYESGFVIDKFPISRPNLTFSTLTVSNMSPEDSSIYLCSVEDPKTVKTIQYFGAGTRLSVL.

The chain carries TRBV28 and TRBJ2-1; TRBD1 matches 10 bases. This CDR3 has 13 residues. Germline-derived CDR1 and CDR2 are MDHEN and SYDVKM. J was trimmed by 8 bases and V by 8 bases; bases with no gene match: 6. CDR3 coding DNA: TGTGCCAGCGACAGGGGGCCGGGAGATGAGCAGTTCTTC. Protein: CASDRGPGDEQFF.

The CDR3 sequence is CSARDEGGGHYNEQFF. The CDR3 region has the DNA TGCAGTGCTAGAGATGAAGGGGGAGGGCACTACAATGAGCAGTTCTTC. The chain has TRBV20-1 and TRBJ2-1, with D perhaps TRBD2 (7 bases). Trimming left V 0 bases short and J 3 bases short, with 15 bases between. This CDR3 is 16 amino acids long. Germline V gene data show CDR1 as DFQATT and CDR2 as SNEGSKA (reference sequence).

This clonotype has only one observation. V gene TRBV5-1 combines with J gene TRBJ1-2; 12 bases match TRBD1. The ends lost 4 bases at V and 1 base at J; junction bases unmatched: 5. The germline gives CDR1 SGHRS, CDR2 YFSETQ. The CDR3 has 16 residues. The CDR3 sequence is CASSPGTGGNNYGYTF. DNA for the CDR3: TGCGCCAGCAGCCCGGGGACAGGGGGCAATAACTATGGCTACACCTTC.

The J gene is TRBJ1-1, the V gene TRBV4-1, with TRBD1 matching 9 bases. This CDR3 spans 15 amino acids. Germline trimming cut 4 bases from V and 10 bases from J; bases unmatched to any gene: 13. In germline, CDR1 is MGHRA, CDR2 YSYEKL. The CDR3 DNA reads as TGCGCCAGCAGCCGCGAACTTAAGACAGGGGGAAGAGCTTTCTTT. Translated, it gives CASSRELKTGGRAFF.

This chain uses TRBV5-1 with TRBJ2-7; 10 positions match TRBD2. Germline V lookup: CDR1 SGHRS, CDR2 YFSETQ. The CDR3 has 18 residues. Losses at the gene ends were 3 bases for V and 7 bases for J; bases not matched to a gene: 19. In nucleotides, the CDR3 is TGCGCCAGCAGCTCCCGGACGCCGGGACTAGCGAGATACAATGAGCAGTACTTC. Amino acids: CASSSRTPGLARYNEQYF.

The V gene is TRBV6-5, the J gene TRBJ2-2; D possibly corresponds to TRBD1 (6 bases). Germline values: CDR1 MNHEY, CDR2 SVGAGI. This CDR3 contains 17 residues. Trimming stripped 6 bases from V and 8 bases from J, with 25 bases between. The CDR3 is CASSEKNPRGPGGELFF. In DNA form, the CDR3 reads TGTGCCAGCAGCGAGAAGAACCCCAGGGGCCCCGGAGGGGAGCTGTTTTTT.

A remark on this clonotype: Mismatch with germline at one junction end may stem from a read error. The chain couples TRBV11-2 to TRBJ2-1; weak D call: TRBD2 (5 bases). CDR1 and CDR2 (germline): SGHAT, FQNNGV. The CDR3 consists of 14 residues. The CDR3 nucleotides read TGTGCCAGCAGCTCATGGGTAGCGTACAACGAGCAGTTCTTC. Its protein product is CASSSWVAYNEQFF.

The J gene is TRBJ2-3, the V gene TRBV7-2; D remains ambiguous. The CDR3 is 13 amino acids. V was clipped by 9 bases and J by 4 bases, with 14 bases between them. From germline, CDR1 is SGHTA and CDR2 FQGNSA. The CDR3 reads CASKRPTADTQYF. The CDR3 DNA reads as TGTGCCAGTAAACGGCCGACGGCAGATACGCAGTATTTT.

This chain joins TRBV4-1 and TRBJ2-1; 7 bases agree with TRBD1. The germline CDR1 and CDR2 sequences are MGHRA and YSYEKL. The CDR3 is 16 amino acids. The V and J ends lost 1 base and 3 bases, in that order; junction bases with no gene match: 6. Written as DNA, the CDR3 is TGCGCCAGCAGCCAAGTAGGGACAGTTAACTACAATGAGCAGTTCTTC. It yields the protein CASSQVGTVNYNEQFF.

V and J are TRBV20-1 and TRBJ2-3, with 11 bases matching TRBD2. The CDR3 totals 17 residues. Germline lookup yields CDR1 DFQATT and CDR2 SNEGSKA (reference sequence). Trimming at V came to 6 bases and at J to 4 bases, leaving 15 bases not matched to a gene. The DNA for the CDR3 is TGCAGTGCCACCTCGGCTAGCGGGAGGATCGGCGCAGATACGCAGTATTTT. As protein: CSATSASGRIGADTQYF.

This clonotype has just a few counts. The rearrangement links TRBV5-5 to TRBJ2-7, with 8 bases aligning to TRBD1. The CDR3 has 15 residues. V gave up 4 bases and J gave up 3 bases; unmatched junction bases: 9. The germline V gene encodes CDR1 SGHKS and CDR2 YYEKEE (reference sequence). CDR3 sequence: CASSISDRVDYEQYF. The CDR3 coding sequence is TGTGCCAGCAGCATATCGGACAGGGTGGACTACGAGCAGTACTTC.

With regard to this clonotype: One junction end does not reproduce the germline sequence, and a read error may be involved. This rearrangement joins TRBV11-2 to TRBJ2-6; D could derive from TRBD1 or TRBD2 (5 bases each). CDR1 is SGHAT, CDR2 FQNNGV, per germline. The CDR3 totals 16 residues. CDR3 residues: CVSSCSPGPGATVLTF. The CDR3 coding sequence is TGTGTCAGCAGCTGCAGCCCGGGGCCCGGGGCCACCGTCCTGACTTTC.

There are many counts of this clonotype. This chain uses TRBV9 with TRBJ2-7; no definite D call. V was trimmed by 0 bases and J by 7 bases, leaving 14 bases between them. Germline V CDR1 and CDR2: SGDLS, YYNGEE. The CDR3 runs 14 residues. The CDR3 protein is CASSVGPPEAEQYF. For the CDR3, the DNA is TGTGCCAGCAGCGTAGGTCCTCCTGAGGCGGAGCAGTACTTC.

This clonotype was observed a single time. An end of the junction differs from the germline gene, which may be a read error. This chain connects TRBV29-1 to TRBJ2-5; tentatively, D is TRBD2 (6 bases). The germline gives CDR1 SQVTM, CDR2 ANQGSEA. The CDR3 is made up of 11 amino acids. The CDR3 nucleotides read TGCAGCGTCGCGTGGGGGGAGACCCGGTGCTTC. Encoded protein: CSVAWGETRCF. The variable domain in full, completed from reference TRBV29-1 and TRBJ2-5, reads SAVISQKPSRDICQRGTSLTIQCQVDSQVTMMFWYRQQPGQSLTLIATANQGSEATYESGFVIDKFPISRPNLTFSTLTVSNMSPEDSSIYLCSVAWGETRCFGPGTRLLVL.

The chain couples TRBV6-2 or TRBV6-3 to TRBJ2-7; no firm D call. The germline CDR1 and CDR2 sequences are MNHEY and SVGEGT. V dropped 7 bases and J dropped 0 bases, with 37 bases sitting between them. The CDR3 is 22 amino acids. CDR3 nucleotides: TGTGCCAGCACCTCTATTTCGTTTGTTCCCCGGACGGTGAGGTTTGACTCCTACGAGCAGTACTTC. Its protein product is CASTSISFVPRTVRFDSYEQYF.